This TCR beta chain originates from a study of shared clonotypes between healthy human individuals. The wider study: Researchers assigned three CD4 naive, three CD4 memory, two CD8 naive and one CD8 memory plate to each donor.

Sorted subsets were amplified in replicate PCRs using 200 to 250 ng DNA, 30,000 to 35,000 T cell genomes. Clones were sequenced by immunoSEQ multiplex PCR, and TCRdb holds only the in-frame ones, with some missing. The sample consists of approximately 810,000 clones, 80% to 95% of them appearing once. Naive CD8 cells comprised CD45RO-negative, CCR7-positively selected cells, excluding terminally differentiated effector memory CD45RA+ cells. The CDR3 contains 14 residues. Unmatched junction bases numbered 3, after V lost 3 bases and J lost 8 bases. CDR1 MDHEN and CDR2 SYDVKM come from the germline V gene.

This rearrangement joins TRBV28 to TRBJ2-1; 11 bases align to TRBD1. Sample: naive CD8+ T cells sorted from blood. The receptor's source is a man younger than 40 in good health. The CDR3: CASSLGQGGDEQFF. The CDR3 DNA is TGTGCCAGCAGTTTGGGACAGGGGGGGGATGAGCAGTTCTTC.